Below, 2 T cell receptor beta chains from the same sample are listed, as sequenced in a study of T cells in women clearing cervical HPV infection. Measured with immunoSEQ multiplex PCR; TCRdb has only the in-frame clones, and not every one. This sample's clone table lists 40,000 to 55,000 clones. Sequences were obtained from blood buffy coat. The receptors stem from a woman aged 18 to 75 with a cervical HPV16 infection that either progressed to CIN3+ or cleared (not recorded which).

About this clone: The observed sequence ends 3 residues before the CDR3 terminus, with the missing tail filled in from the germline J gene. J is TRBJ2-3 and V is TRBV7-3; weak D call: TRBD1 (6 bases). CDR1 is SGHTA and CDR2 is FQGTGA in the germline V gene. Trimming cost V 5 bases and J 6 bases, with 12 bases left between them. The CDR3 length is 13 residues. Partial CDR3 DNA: TGTGCCAGCAGCGCCACAGGGCCGGATACG. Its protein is CASSATGPDT. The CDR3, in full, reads CASSATGPDTQYF.

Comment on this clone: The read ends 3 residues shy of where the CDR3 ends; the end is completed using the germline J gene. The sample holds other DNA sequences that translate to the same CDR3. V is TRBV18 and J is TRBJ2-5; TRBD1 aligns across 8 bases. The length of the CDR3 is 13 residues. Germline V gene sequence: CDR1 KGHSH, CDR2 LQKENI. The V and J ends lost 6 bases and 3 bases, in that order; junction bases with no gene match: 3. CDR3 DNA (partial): TGTGCCAGCTCGCCGGGACAGGAAGAGACC. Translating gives CASSPGQEET. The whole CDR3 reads CASSPGQEETQYF.